This TCR beta chain appears in the sequencing data of a study of cytomegalovirus exposure and HLA in healthy donors. Study-wide context: Genotyping of roughly 400 donors showed that over 80% belonged to the Caucasian-associated ancestry cluster. Study-wide results and limits: Per a later analysis, roughly 17,000 TCR beta sequences showed association with HLA alleles at 0.05 false discovery rate. Per a prior analysis, the majority of TCR beta V segments were productive roughly 87% or roughly 30% of the time.

Primers included in the PCR were 60 Vbeta and 13 Jbeta primers. Only in-frame clones appear in the TCRdb table, and some are missing; sequencing was by immunoSEQ multiplex PCR. The sample consists of approximately 65,000 clones, 60% to 70% of them appearing once. This CDR3 is built from 16 residues. Trimming took off 1 base at V and 3 bases at J, with 16 bases between the two ends. The germline V gene encodes CDR1 SGHRS and CDR2 YFSETQ. This clone was observed a few times. Its antigen is currently unknown. Healthy bone marrow donors made up the donor group. The receptor was derived from a man aged 40-55 years in good health and CMV-seropositive. The source material was PBMCs. This chain links TRBV5-1 with TRBJ1-2; no definite D call. CDR3 DNA: TGCGCCAGCAGCTTGTTAGGACCCGGACTTGACTATGGCTACACCTTC. Translated: CASSLLGPGLDYGYTF.